Listed here is a single T cell receptor beta chain. Its antigen is undetermined. Template material for amplifying TCR beta CDR3 regions consisted of RNA transcripts. HTBI primers drove first-round RT-PCR of the TCR CDR3. MiXCR was run by TCRdb on the multiplex PCR reads, yielding one entry per CDR3 protein. Of hundreds of thousands of distinct CDR3 sequences in the sample, 45% were seen once. This sample stems from a study of T cells in Graves' hyperthyroidism and ophthalmopathy. Germline V lookup: CDR1 SGHVS, CDR2 FQNEAQ. The CDR3 extends over 12 amino acids. Trimming pared 5 bases from V and 7 bases from J, leaving 12 bases between. Diagnosis relied on clinical symptoms, serum thyroxine and TRAb, thyroid ultrasound and orbital computed tomography. Study results and caveats: Most clonotypes expanded in thyroid above 0.001 were likewise present in blood. Ophthalmopathy got predicted by the model a median around 6.8 months before its onset.

This clonotype was sampled from an adult man with Graves' disease, either hyperthyroidism or ophthalmopathy (not recorded which). The genes are TRBV7-8 and TRBJ2-7; tentatively, D is TRBD1 (6 bases). Material for sequencing was peripheral blood or thyroid tissue (not recorded which). The CDR3 is CASSPGAGEQYF. CDR3 sequence (DNA): TGTGCCAGCAGCCCAGGGGCAGGGGAGCAGTACTTC.